This T cell receptor (beta chain) was found in a study of PD-L1 blockade in urothelial cancer. Germline V gene data show CDR1 as SEHNR and CDR2 as FQNEAQ (reference sequence). The V end was cut by 1 base, the J end by 1 base, with 16 bases between. The CDR3 is 17 residues long. Here immunoSEQ multiplex PCR was the method, and the copy in TCRdb shows in-frame clones only, minus some. Altogether roughly 120,000 clones are present, about 89% being singletons, with the ten largest covering roughly 1.8%. The sample's time point: peripheral blood 6 weeks after treatment start. V is TRBV7-9 and J is TRBJ2-5; a weak D match, TRBD2 (5 bases). The TCR sequence derives from a man aged 55 to 70 with urothelial cancer. This sample comprised PBMCs, obtained around atezolizumab (anti-PD-L1) treatment. The DNA of the CDR3 is TGTGCCAGCAGCTTAGAATTGGGCGGGTTGCTCCAAGAGACCCAGTACTTC. Its translation is CASSLELGGLLQETQYF. Combining the CDR3 with reference TRBV7-9 and TRBJ2-5 gives the whole variable domain DTGVSQNPRHKITKRGQNVTFRCDPISEHNRLYWYRQTLGQGPEFLTYFQNEAQLEKSRLLSDRFSAERPKGSFSTLEIQRTEQGDSAMYLCASSLELGGLLQETQYFGPGTRLLVL.